This TCR beta chain was captured in a study of blood T cell repertoires in COVID-19. Background on the study: Sources were T cells, B-cell-depleted T cells, or PBMCs; the material itself was cDNA or gDNA.

This clone occurred a few times. Original handling: Amplifying reference gene primers gave estimates of nucleated cell counts. Data came from immunoSEQ multiplex PCR; TCRdb stores just in-frame clones and leaves some out. D and trimming were read from the DNA, whereas the V and J calls and clone size are those reported in that table. This table has more than 85,000 clones, 84% appearing once. The clonotype was recovered from a woman older than 75 with active or convalescent COVID-19. The sample taken for sequencing was peripheral blood.

In nucleotides, the CDR3 is TGTGCCAGCAGCCAAGCGGGTCAGCCCCAGCATTTT. It is translated as CASSQAGQPQHF. The chain links TRBV4-2 to TRBJ1-5; D call uncertain. The CDR3 covers 12 residues. Trimming pared 1 base from V and 6 bases from J, leaving 4 bases between. Germline V CDR1 and CDR2: LGHNA, YNFKEQ.